The 25 T cell receptor beta chains listed next were all sequenced from one sample in a study of CD8+ T cells in alopecia areata. RNA was isolated and reverse transcribed to cDNA, the sequencing template. Assay used: immunoSEQ multiplex PCR; TCRdb lists only in-frame clones, some missing. The table records 150,000 to 200,000 clones, roughly three fifths of them present only once. Specified treatment: oral pan-JAK inhibitor, 5-10 mg twice daily. The material was CD4+ T cells sorted from blood, obtained at roughly week 49, from a patient treated with tofacitinib. These receptor sequences come from a human donor with alopecia areata.

This clone has more than one count but fewer than ten. The V and J genes are TRBV5-6 and TRBJ2-5; 10 bases align to TRBD1. Looked up from germline, CDR1 is SGHDT and CDR2 is YYEEEE. J gave up 11 bases and V 4 bases, and 5 bases lay outside the gene matches. The CDR3 contains 12 residues. The CDR3: CASSVTGGYQYF. Written as DNA, the CDR3 is TGTGCCAGCAGCGTGACAGGGGGCTATCAGTACTTC. Supplemented by reference TRBV5-6 and TRBJ2-5, the full variable domain reads DAGVTQSPTHLIKTRGQQVTLRCSPKSGHDTVSWYQQALGQGPQFIFQYYEEEERQRGNFPDRFSGHQFPNYSSELNVNALLLGDSALYLCASSVTGGYQYFGPGTRLLVL.

The rearrangement links TRBV29-1 to TRBJ2-7, with D perhaps matching TRBD1 (6 bases). The CDR3 has 11 residues. Germline CDR1 SQVTM, CDR2 ANQGSEA. Trimming took off 5 bases at V and 5 bases at J, with 10 bases between the two ends. Here the CDR3 DNA reads TGCAGCGTTCGGGACACCCACGAGCAGTACTTC. It specifies CSVRDTHEQYF.

This clone has only a few counts. This chain joins TRBV5-1 and TRBJ1-1; D perhaps matches TRBD1 (5 bases). CDR3 length equals 14 residues. The V and J ends lost 3 bases and 0 bases respectively, with 9 bases between them. CDR1 SGHRS and CDR2 YFSETQ come from the germline V gene. CDR3 in amino acids: CASSSGRLNTEAFF. CDR3 DNA: TGCGCCAGCAGCTCGGGACGGCTGAACACTGAAGCTTTCTTT.

The CDR3 is CACSRDSPEAFF. The CDR3 DNA is TGTGCCTGCTCTCGGGACAGCCCAGAAGCTTTCTTT. V gene TRBV30 combines with J gene TRBJ1-1, with 7 nucleotides matching TRBD1. V trimming: 6 bases; J trimming: 8 bases; junction bases outside the gene matches: 9. The CDR3 has 12 amino acids. The germline V gene encodes CDR1 GTSNPN and CDR2 SVGIG (reference sequence).

The chain carries TRBV29-1 and TRBJ2-3, with D possibly TRBD2 on 5 matching bases. The CDR3 has 11 residues. Germline CDR1 and CDR2: SQVTM and ANQGSEA. Trimming pared 8 bases from V and 4 bases from J, leaving 10 bases between. CDR3 nucleotides: TGCAGCTTCGGGGAAGCAGATACGCAGTATTTT. Translation gives CSFGEADTQYF.

The chain links TRBV30 to TRBJ2-3; 8 nucleotides line up with TRBD1. Germline assignment: CDR1 GTSNPN and CDR2 SVGIG (reference sequence). The V and J ends lost 3 bases and 1 base, in that order; junction bases with no gene match: 6. This CDR3 region has 15 residues. CDR3 in DNA: TGTGCCTGGAGGCACCGGGACAGGCGCACAGATACGCAGTATTTT. Protein: CAWRHRDRRTDTQYF.

For this clone: Different DNA sequences within this sample yield the same CDR3. The CDR3 region has the DNA TGCAGCGTTGAATCAGAGAACACTGAAGCTTTCTTT. It codes for CSVESENTEAFF. This rearrangement joins TRBV29-1 to TRBJ1-1; D gene ambiguous. Germline V gene data show CDR1 as SQVTM and CDR2 as ANQGSEA. The CDR3 is made up of 12 amino acids. Trimming took off 2 bases at V and 1 base at J, with 5 bases between the two ends.

V gene TRBV4-3 combines with J gene TRBJ1-6; the match to TRBD1 covers 8 bases. This CDR3 has 18 amino acids. Losses at the gene ends were 4 bases for V and 10 bases for J; bases not matched to a gene: 18. CDR1 is LGHNA, CDR2 YSLEER, per germline. The CDR3 loop is CASSLRGQGSAQRSPLHF. The CDR3 DNA is TGCGCCAGCAGCCTAAGAGGACAGGGTTCTGCTCAGCGGTCACCCCTCCACTTT.

This sequence joins TRBV5-5 and TRBJ2-4, with D perhaps TRBD2 (6 bases). Germline CDR1 is SGHKS and CDR2 is YYEKEE (reference sequence). The CDR3 is made up of 18 amino acids. V lost 4 bases, J lost 1 base, and 21 bases lay in between. The CDR3 DNA reads TGTGCCAGCAGCCCCAGACCCCGGGAGACTGGGGCCAAAAACATTCAGTACTTC. Its translation: CASSPRPRETGAKNIQYF.

The CDR3 protein is CAWSVWPHQYF. In nucleotides, the CDR3 is TGTGCCTGGAGTGTCTGGCCCCATCAGTACTTC. The rearrangement uses TRBV30 and TRBJ2-4, with D unresolved. V shed 0 bases and J shed 12 bases, with 9 bases lying between them. This CDR3 region has 11 residues. Per germline, CDR1 GTSNPN and CDR2 SVGIG (reference sequence).

This clone was observed a few times. This chain connects TRBV6-6 to TRBJ1-2; D perhaps matches TRBD1 (5 bases). CDR3 length: 14 residues. The germline CDR1 and CDR2 sequences are MNHNY and SVGAGI (reference sequence). Trimming cost V 7 bases and J 7 bases, with 19 bases left between them. Here the CDR3 DNA reads TGTGCCAGCACGTTTAGGTGGGACCAGGGTGGCTACACCTTC. This codes for CASTFRWDQGGYTF.

The chain recombines TRBV20-1 with TRBJ1-2; TRBD1 is a possible D gene (6 bases). Per the germline V gene, CDR1 is DFQATT and CDR2 is SNEGSKA (reference sequence). Trimming removed 5 bases at V and 8 bases at J, with 12 bases between. The CDR3 covers 11 residues. The CDR3 spells CSARTGSGYTF. The DNA of the CDR3 is TGCAGTGCTCGAACAGGGTCCGGCTACACCTTC.

This clone was detected a few times. The chain couples TRBV5-1 to TRBJ2-3; 11 bases match TRBD1. The ends lost 4 bases at V and 4 bases at J; junction bases unmatched: 2. Germline CDR1 SGHRS, CDR2 YFSETQ. CDR3 length: 14 amino acids. CDR3 coding DNA: TGCGCCAGCAGCCCGGGACAGGGGGCAGATACGCAGTATTTT. Amino acid sequence: CASSPGQGADTQYF.

The rearrangement uses TRBV30 and TRBJ1-5; tentative D call: TRBD1 (5 bases). CDR3 length equals 14 residues. CDR1 GTSNPN and CDR2 SVGIG come from the germline V gene (reference sequence). V gave up 7 bases and J gave up 1 base, with 14 bases separating them. The DNA of the CDR3 is TGTGCCTACACAGTAGGGGACAGCAATCAGCCCCAGCATTTT. Translating it yields CAYTVGDSNQPQHF.

The table lists this clone with a few counts. The V gene is TRBV2, the J gene TRBJ2-7, with 9 bases lining up with TRBD1. J was trimmed by 6 bases and V by 6 bases; bases with no gene match: 9. CDR1 is SNHLY, CDR2 FYNNEI, per germline. The CDR3 extends over 14 amino acids. CDR3 DNA: TGTGCCAGCAGCCCCGGGACAGGGTCATTCGAGCAGTACTTC. It yields the protein CASSPGTGSFEQYF. The entire variable domain, with the rest obtained from reference TRBV2 and TRBJ2-7, is as follows: EPEVTQTPSHQVTQMGQEVILRCVPISNHLYFYWYRQILGQKVEFLVSFYNNEISEKSEIFDDQFSVERPDGSNFTLKIRSTKLEDSAMYFCASSPGTGSFEQYFGPGTRLTVT.

The rearrangement uses TRBV6-5 and TRBJ1-1, with a tentative D call TRBD1 (5 bases). The CDR3 has 13 residues. V was trimmed by 6 bases and J by 0 bases, leaving 8 bases between them. Germline CDR1 MNHEY, CDR2 SVGAGI. CDR3 protein: CASSLTVNTEAFF. The CDR3 DNA reads TGTGCCAGCAGCTTGACAGTGAACACTGAAGCTTTCTTT.

J is TRBJ2-7 and V is TRBV19, with TRBD2 matching over 8 bases. Trimming removed 8 bases from V and 3 bases from J; junction bases left unmatched: 9. Germline V gene sequence: CDR1 LNHDA, CDR2 SQIVND (reference sequence). CDR3 length: 14 amino acids. The CDR3 spells CASSGRGGNYEQYF. Written as DNA, the CDR3 is TGTGCCAGTTCGGGACGGGGGGGGAACTACGAGCAGTACTTC.

The chain is built from TRBV19 and TRBJ2-1; TRBD1 might be the D (6 bases). This CDR3 is built from 15 residues. Germline lookup yields CDR1 LNHDA and CDR2 SQIVND (reference sequence). Deletions cut 4 bases from V and 9 bases from J, with 19 bases between. The CDR3 DNA reads as TGTGCCAGTAGTACCCAGGGGACCCAGGGGATTGAGCAGTTCTTC. This translates into CASSTQGTQGIEQFF.

This chain connects TRBV29-1 to TRBJ2-7; 9 bases line up with TRBD2. CDR3 size: 15 residues. Trimming took 5 bases from V and 3 from J; bases not matched to a gene: 11. Per the germline V gene, CDR1 is SQVTM and CDR2 is ANQGSEA. The chain's CDR3 is CSVTLSGGGLYEQYF. In nucleotides, the CDR3 is TGCAGCGTTACGCTTAGCGGGGGCGGACTCTACGAGCAGTACTTC.

The rearrangement uses TRBV28 and TRBJ2-3; TRBD1 aligns across 7 bases. The CDR3 runs 15 residues. The germline gives CDR1 MDHEN, CDR2 SYDVKM. Trimming took 7 bases from V and 3 from J; bases not matched to a gene: 10. The CDR3 spells CASNLEGAGTDTQYF. The CDR3 DNA reads TGTGCCAGCAACTTAGAGGGGGCCGGGACAGATACGCAGTATTTT.

The chain employs TRBV9 and TRBJ2-1, with 9 bases matching TRBD2. Germline CDR1 and CDR2: SGDLS and YYNGEE. The CDR3 covers 16 residues. Losses at the gene ends were 0 bases for V and 4 bases for J; bases not matched to a gene: 5. CDR3 nucleotides: TGTGCCAGCAGCGTAGCCTCGGCGGGGGGGTACAATGAGCAGTTCTTC. It codes for CASSVASAGGYNEQFF.

The CDR3: CAGGRRNYTF. The CDR3, as DNA: TGTGCAGGGGGCCGAAGGAACTACACCTTC. V gene TRBV30 combines with J gene TRBJ1-2, with TRBD1 matching 7 bases. This CDR3 comprises 10 residues. From germline, CDR1 is GTSNPN and CDR2 SVGIG (reference sequence).

The chain couples TRBV15 to TRBJ2-7; D unclear. The CDR3 runs to 12 residues. Deletions cut 3 bases from V and 1 base from J, with 4 bases between. In germline, CDR1 is LNHNV, CDR2 YYDKDF (reference sequence). Here the CDR3 DNA reads TGTGCCACCAGCAGGGGTTCCTACGAGCAGTACTTC. Its protein product is CATSRGSYEQYF.

The chain couples TRBV29-1 to TRBJ2-1; D not certain. This CDR3 has 15 amino acids. Trimming shortened V by 0 bases and J by 3 bases, and 12 bases separated the two germline ends. From germline, CDR1 is SQVTM and CDR2 ANQGSEA. The CDR3 here is CSVEDGRSIYNEQFF. DNA of the CDR3: TGCAGCGTTGAAGACGGAAGGAGCATCTACAATGAGCAGTTCTTC.

The V gene is TRBV10-2, the J gene TRBJ2-7; 7 positions agree with TRBD1. V lost 10 bases to trimming and J lost 2 bases; unmatched junction nucleotides: 5. Germline CDR1 WSHSY, CDR2 SAAADI. The CDR3 runs to 12 residues. The CDR3 region is CATRQGPYEQYF. The CDR3 bases are TGCGCCACCCGACAGGGACCCTACGAGCAGTACTTC.